The 11 T cell receptor beta chains listed next were all sequenced from one sample in a study of T cells in Graves' hyperthyroidism and ophthalmopathy (dated by TCRdb to the late 2010s). Library generation was performed with multiplex PCR. Data came from an Illumina HiSeq 2000. The TCR beta CDR3 regions were amplified from the RNA transcripts. A first-round RT-PCR of the TCR CDR3 used the HTBI primer set with the Qiagen OneStep RT-PCR kit. TCRdb redid the processing of the public reads, applying fastp at Q25 and MiXCR, and retained in-frame beta chains. Entries that share a CDR3 protein sequence are merged under the most common genes and DNA. This sample has around 350,000 distinct CDR3 sequences in its table, and approximately 19% of those were observed once. The leading ten clones occupy about 4% of the sample. The source material was blood. The source is a woman aged 18-29 years with Graves' hyperthyroidism.

This clonotype was seen at least ten times. V usage is TRBV5-1 and J usage is TRBJ1-2; tentative D call: TRBD1 (6 bases). This CDR3 has 13 amino acids. Trimming took 2 bases from V and 5 from J, leaving 10 bases between them. Germline V gene sequence: CDR1 SGHRS, CDR2 YFSETQ. For the CDR3, the DNA is TGCGCCAGCAGCTTCTCGACAGGTTATGGCTACACCTTC. Translation gives CASSFSTGYGYTF.

This clonotype occurred a few times. V usage is TRBV12-3 or TRBV12-4 and J usage is TRBJ1-4, with unresolved D. V was cut by 3 bases and J by 8 bases, with 16 bases left in between. The length of the CDR3 is 15 residues. The CDR3 here is CASSLTYGRSEKLFF. CDR3 DNA: TGTGCCAGCAGTTTGACTTACGGTCGTTCCGAAAAACTGTTTTTT.

This clonotype was seen repeatedly, ten times or more. The chain recombines TRBV19 with TRBJ2-7, with a tentative D call TRBD2 (5 bases). The CDR3 length is 13 residues. CDR1 and CDR2 (germline): LNHDA, SQIVND (reference sequence). V was pared by 10 bases and J by 4 bases, with 17 bases between. The CDR3 loop reads CATSDGVGYEQYF. The CDR3 DNA follows: TGTGCCACCTCGGACGGGGTGGGATACGAGCAGTACTTC.

This clonotype was seen at least ten times. The V and J genes are TRBV6-5 and TRBJ1-1; the D is unclear. This CDR3 has 12 residues. Trimming shortened V by 6 bases and J by 5 bases, and 10 bases separated the two germline ends. Germline CDR1 is MNHEY and CDR2 is SVGAGI. CDR3 loop: CASSTGGTEAFF. The CDR3, as DNA: TGTGCCAGCAGCACGGGTGGGACTGAAGCTTTCTTT.

The sample holds many counts of this clonotype. V usage is TRBV12-3 or TRBV12-4 and J usage is TRBJ1-1; 8 bases align to TRBD1. After removal of 6 bases from V and 4 bases from J, the junction contained 7 bases not matched to a gene. This CDR3 comprises 14 residues. CDR3 nucleotides: TGTGCCAGCAGGGTCGGACAGGGAATCACTGAAGCTTTCTTT. It translates to CASRVGQGITEAFF.

This clonotype was recorded at least ten times. The genes are TRBV20-1 and TRBJ1-1; 9 bases match TRBD1. Germline V gives CDR1 DFQATT, CDR2 SNEGSKA (reference sequence). This CDR3 is 17 amino acids long. J was trimmed by 1 base and V by 4 bases; bases with no gene match: 13. Here the CDR3 DNA reads TGCAGTGCTAAGAGAATTACAGGGGGCATCGGGAACACTGAAGCTTTCTTT. This codes for CSAKRITGGIGNTEAFF.

This clonotype has a count of ten or more. The rearrangement uses TRBV27 and TRBJ1-1, with D hard to call. This CDR3 region has 15 residues. CDR1 and CDR2 from the germline V gene are MNHEY and SMNVEV (reference sequence). V was trimmed by 0 bases and J by 5 bases, leaving 13 bases between them. CDR3 in amino acids: CASSLSRVGLTEAFF. The CDR3 bases are TGTGCCAGCAGTTTATCGAGGGTGGGGTTGACTGAAGCTTTCTTT.

This chain uses TRBV18 with TRBJ2-7, with TRBD1 as a possible D gene (7 bases). Germline-derived CDR1 and CDR2 are KGHSH and LQKENI. The CDR3 totals 14 residues. Deletions cut 2 bases from V and 6 bases from J, with 14 bases between. The CDR3 here is CASSPLEGASEQYF. The CDR3 DNA follows: TGTGCCAGCTCACCATTGGAGGGGGCGAGCGAGCAGTACTTC.

In this sample, this clonotype turned up many times. The chain joins TRBV29-1 to TRBJ2-7; D is perhaps TRBD1 (5 bases). CDR1 is SQVTM, CDR2 ANQGSEA, per germline. The V gene lost 1 base and the J gene lost 4 bases, with 11 bases spanning the gap. The CDR3 spans 13 residues. As DNA, the CDR3 is TGCAGCGTTGAAGGGCAGGGTCGGTACGAGCAGTACTTC. Amino acids: CSVEGQGRYEQYF.

This CDR3 is CASSLAGPRVEQYF. The CDR3 region has the DNA TGTGCCAGCAGCTTGGCCGGGCCACGCGTCGAGCAGTACTTC. This sequence joins TRBV5-6 and TRBJ2-7; D uncertain. The CDR3 loop spans 14 amino acids. The V gene's germline CDR1 is SGHDT and CDR2 YYEEEE. V was pared by 0 bases and J by 6 bases, with 13 bases between.

The chain is built from TRBV5-1 and TRBJ1-5; D perhaps matches TRBD1 (6 bases). Germline CDR1 reads SGHRS; CDR2 reads YFSETQ. V lost 4 bases and J 5 bases, leaving 13 bases between the germline ends. This CDR3 is 14 amino acids long. The chain's CDR3 is CASSREQGHQPQHF. CDR3 DNA sequence: TGCGCCAGCAGCAGAGAACAGGGCCATCAGCCCCAGCATTTT.